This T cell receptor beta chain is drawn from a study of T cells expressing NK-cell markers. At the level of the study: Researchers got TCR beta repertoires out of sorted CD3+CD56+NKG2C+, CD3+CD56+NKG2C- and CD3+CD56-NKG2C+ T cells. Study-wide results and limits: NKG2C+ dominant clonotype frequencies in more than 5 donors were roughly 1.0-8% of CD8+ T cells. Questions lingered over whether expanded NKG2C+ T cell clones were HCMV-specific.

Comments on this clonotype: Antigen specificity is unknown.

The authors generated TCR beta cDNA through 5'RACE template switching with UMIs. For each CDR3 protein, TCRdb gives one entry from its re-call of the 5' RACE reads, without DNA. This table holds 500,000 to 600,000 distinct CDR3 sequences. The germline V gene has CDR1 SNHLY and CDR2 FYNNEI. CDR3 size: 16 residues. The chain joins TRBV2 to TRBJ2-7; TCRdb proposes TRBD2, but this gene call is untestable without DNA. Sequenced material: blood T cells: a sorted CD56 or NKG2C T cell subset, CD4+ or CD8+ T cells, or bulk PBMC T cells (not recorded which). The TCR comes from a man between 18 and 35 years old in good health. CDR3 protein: CASSEASSVGGYEQYF.